Listed below are T cell receptor beta chains from one sample, sequenced in a study of T cell responses to AZD1222 COVID-19 vaccine. Measured with immunoSEQ multiplex PCR; TCRdb has only the in-frame clones, and not every one. Of 110,000 or so clones in the sample, approximately 93% were seen once. The input for sequencing was peripheral blood, taken on day 0 of AZD1222 vaccination. These receptors came from an adult in good health. Each CDR3 is given with its conserved first and last residue. Each record gives: D gene, clone size, J gene, V gene, CDR3 protein, CDR3 DNA. A D gene is named only where the DNA matches it firmly. A clone size is listed for some rows: how often the clone was seen (once, few, many), or a class if it is expanded.

NA	NA	TRBJ2-2	TRBV2	CASRSENTGELFF	TGTGCCAGCAGGTCGGAGAACACCGGGGAGCTGTTTTTT
TRBD1	NA	TRBJ1-5	TRBV30	CAWSAKGQGSNQPQHF	TGTGCCTGGAGTGCCAAGGGACAGGGGAGCAATCAGCCCCAGCATTTT
NA	NA	TRBJ2-1	TRBV10-3	CAIRHTDTPYNEQFF	TGTGCCATCAGGCATACAGATACACCCTACAATGAGCAGTTCTTC
NA	NA	TRBJ2-1	TRBV25-1	CASSRSTNEQFF	TGTGCCAGCAGTCGCTCGACCAATGAGCAGTTCTTC
NA	NA	TRBJ2-6	TRBV6-4	CASSDGSEANVLTF	TGTGCCAGCAGTGACGGGTCTGAGGCCAACGTCCTGACTTTC
TRBD1	NA	TRBJ1-5	TRBV5-8	CASSLDRGQPQHF	TGTGCCAGCAGCTTGGACAGGGGTCAGCCCCAGCATTTT
TRBD1	NA	TRBJ2-7	TRBV6-2/TRBV6-3	CASSYSGDRGYEQYF	TGTGCCAGCAGTTACTCAGGGGACAGGGGCTACGAGCAGTACTTC
NA	NA	TRBJ2-7	TRBV9	CASSVGTAPYYEQYF	TGTGCCAGCAGCGTAGGTACAGCACCTTACTACGAGCAGTACTTC
TRBD1	once	TRBJ2-6	TRBV7-2	CASSQKGTGGSGANVLTF	TGTGCCAGCAGCCAAAAAGGGACAGGGGGATCTGGGGCCAACGTCCTGACTTTC
NA	NA	TRBJ2-5	TRBV18	CASSPTLISGKQETQYF	TGTGCCAGCTCACCCACCCTTATATCGGGGAAACAAGAGACCCAGTACTTC
TRBD1	NA	TRBJ2-7	TRBV6-5	CASRLRGPRAYEQYF	TGTGCCAGCAGGCTTAGGGGGCCCAGGGCCTACGAGCAGTACTTC
TRBD2	NA	TRBJ2-7	TRBV9	CASSPRTSRRLYEQYF	TGTGCCAGCAGCCCAAGGACTAGCCGCCGGTTATACGAGCAGTACTTC
NA	NA	TRBJ1-3	TRBV19	CASSTTSSGNTIYF	TGTGCCAGTAGTACGACAAGCTCTGGAAACACCATATATTTT
TRBD1	NA	TRBJ1-4	TRBV2	CASRGATGTGFEKLFF	TGTGCCAGCAGGGGAGCTACCGGGACAGGATTTGAAAAACTGTTTTTT
NA	NA	TRBJ2-7	TRBV19	CASSIDPGAYEQYF	TGTGCCAGTAGTATAGATCCAGGGGCCTACGAGCAGTACTTC
NA	NA	TRBJ2-3	TRBV24-1	CATTTGTDTQYF	TGTGCCACCACCACAGGGACTGATACGCAGTATTTT
TRBD1	NA	TRBJ2-1	TRBV27	CASSLGTGGYNEQFF	TGTGCCAGCAGTTTAGGGACAGGGGGGTACAATGAGCAGTTCTTC
NA	NA	TRBJ1-5	TRBV30	CAWSAHLQGGCNQPQHF	TGTGCCTGGAGTGCACATCTACAAGGGGGATGCAATCAGCCCCAGCATTTT
TRBD2	NA	TRBJ2-1	TRBV28	CASSFSGGTLNEQFF	TGTGCCAGCAGTTTCTCGGGGGGGACCCTCAATGAGCAGTTCTTC
NA	NA	TRBJ1-5	TRBV6-5	CASSLMSNQPQHF	TGTGCCAGCAGTCTCATGAGCAATCAGCCCCAGCATTTT
NA	NA	TRBJ2-5	TRBV12-5	CASGLGQVQETQYF	TGTGCTAGTGGTTTGGGACAGGTACAAGAGACCCAGTACTTC
NA	NA	TRBJ2-3	TRBV19	CASSILTSSTDTQYF	TGTGCCAGTAGTATATTGACCTCTAGCACAGATACGCAGTATTTT
NA	NA	TRBJ2-7	TRBV11-1	CASSFSTGYEQYF	TGTGCCAGCAGCTTTTCGACAGGCTACGAGCAGTACTTC
NA	NA	TRBJ1-2	TRBV24-1	CATSDLVGRARYGYTF	TGTGCCACCAGTGATTTGGTCGGGAGGGCTCGTTATGGCTACACCTTC
NA	NA	TRBJ1-1	TRBV6-5	CASSYSTYDWAFF	TGTGCCAGCAGTTACTCGACGTATGATTGGGCTTTCTTT
NA	NA	TRBJ1-2	TRBV5-6	CASSLGGPYGYTF	TGTGCCAGCAGCTTGGGAGGCCCCTATGGCTACACCTTC
TRBD1	NA	TRBJ2-2	TRBV5-5	CASSQDSDRGFVYTGELFF	TGTGCCAGCAGCCAGGACTCGGACAGGGGGTTTGTGTACACCGGGGAGCTGTTTTTT
NA	NA	TRBJ2-2	TRBV24-1	CATSDQQKVSGELFF	TGTGCCACCAGTGACCAACAGAAAGTATCTGGGGAGCTGTTTTTT
NA	NA	TRBJ2-1	TRBV9	CASSVDVPSYNEQFF	TGTGCCAGCAGCGTAGATGTCCCCTCCTACAATGAGCAGTTCTTC
NA	NA	TRBJ2-2	TRBV6-5	CASSTGRFTGELFF	TGTGCCAGCAGTACGGGACGGTTCACCGGGGAGCTGTTTTTT
NA	NA	TRBJ2-7	TRBV5-1	CASSLSRGNEQYF	TGCGCCAGCAGCTTAAGCAGGGGCAACGAGCAGTACTTC
NA	NA	TRBJ1-3	TRBV6-5	CASSYSMRGTGNTIYF	TGTGCCAGCAGTTACTCGATGAGGGGGACTGGAAACACCATATATTTT
NA	NA	TRBJ2-7	TRBV6-5	CASSYPTGGAREQYF	TGTGCCAGCAGTTACCCTACAGGGGGGGCGAGGGAGCAGTACTTC
TRBD1	NA	TRBJ1-6	TRBV6-5	CASRDRDRVGSPLHF	TGTGCCAGCAGAGACCGGGACAGGGTAGGTTCACCCCTCCACTTT
NA	NA	TRBJ2-7	TRBV27	CASSFSGPYEQYF	TGTGCCAGCAGTTTCTCCGGGCCTTACGAGCAGTACTTC
TRBD2	NA	TRBJ2-1	TRBV3-1/TRBV3-2	CASSQDRGKRGGVDEQFF	TGTGCCAGCAGCCAAGATAGGGGTAAGCGGGGGGGCGTGGATGAGCAGTTCTTC
TRBD1	NA	TRBJ2-1	TRBV19	CASSTRDSKQFF	TGTGCCAGTAGTACCAGGGACAGCAAGCAGTTCTTC
NA	NA	TRBJ1-2	TRBV5-6	CASSLWTVAFGYTF	TGTGCCAGCAGCTTGTGGACGGTGGCTTTCGGCTACACCTTC
NA	NA	TRBJ1-1	TRBV5-8	CASSPQAVTEAFF	TGTGCCAGCAGCCCGCAGGCAGTCACTGAAGCTTTCTTT
NA	once	TRBJ1-5	TRBV10-3	CAIKDLGGNQPQHF	TGTGCCATCAAGGACCTGGGGGGCAATCAGCCCCAGCATTTT
TRBD2	once	TRBJ2-5	TRBV5-4	CASSSGILLDKTQYF	TGTGCCAGCAGCAGCGGGATACTTTTGGATAAGACCCAGTACTTC
TRBD2	NA	TRBJ2-7	TRBV4-2	CASSQESGGGSGRYYEQYF	TGTGCCAGCAGCCAAGAATCCGGGGGCGGTAGCGGGAGATACTACGAGCAGTACTTC
TRBD2	few	TRBJ2-2	TRBV4-1	CASSSLMGTRDTGELFF	TGCGCCAGCAGTTCCCTCATGGGGACTAGGGACACCGGGGAGCTGTTTTTT
TRBD1	NA	TRBJ1-3	TRBV5-1	CASSPYLTGTGNTIYF	TGCGCCAGCAGCCCTTACTTGACAGGGACTGGAAACACCATATATTTT
NA	NA	TRBJ1-3	TRBV19	CASNSLRTAGNTIYF	TGTGCCAGCAATAGCCTTCGGACAGCTGGAAACACCATATATTTT
NA	NA	TRBJ1-1	TRBV9	CASSKAMNTEAFF	TGTGCCAGCAGCAAAGCCATGAACACTGAAGCTTTCTTT
NA	NA	TRBJ1-2	TRBV3-1/TRBV3-2	CASSRRRAAPPVEYGYTF	TGTGCCAGCAGCCGCCGAAGAGCGGCTCCGCCAGTGGAATATGGCTACACCTTC
TRBD1	once	TRBJ1-2	TRBV5-1	CASSWGQGPTLYGYTF	TGCGCCAGCAGCTGGGGACAGGGCCCCACCCTCTATGGCTACACCTTC
NA	NA	TRBJ1-4	TRBV7-9	CASSLVGTTEKLFF	TGTGCCAGCAGCTTAGTCGGGACAACAGAAAAACTGTTTTTT
NA	NA	TRBJ1-1	TRBV11-2	CASSLGWGGNTEAFF	TGTGCCAGCAGCTTAGGCTGGGGAGGGAACACTGAAGCTTTCTTT
NA	NA	TRBJ2-7	TRBV7-9	CASSSAGWTYEQYF	TGTGCCAGCAGCTCAGCAGGGTGGACCTACGAGCAGTACTTC
TRBD1	NA	TRBJ1-1	TRBV11-3	CASSSRGGTEAFF	TGTGCCAGCTCCTCCAGGGGGGGAACTGAAGCTTTCTTT
NA	NA	TRBJ1-3	TRBV3-1/TRBV3-2	CASSQGGSGNTIYF	TGTGCCAGCAGCCAAGGGGGCTCTGGAAACACCATATATTTT
NA	NA	TRBJ2-7	TRBV7-9	CASSLVGSGAYEQYF	TGTGCCAGCAGCTTAGTTGGGTCAGGGGCGTACGAGCAGTACTTC
TRBD1	NA	TRBJ2-2	TRBV7-2	CASSSRQGPNTGELFF	TGTGCCAGCAGCAGCCGACAGGGACCGAACACCGGGGAGCTGTTTTTT
NA	NA	TRBJ2-1	TRBV7-2	CASSLGARNNEQFF	TGTGCCAGCAGCTTGGGAGCGCGCAACAATGAGCAGTTCTTC
NA	NA	TRBJ1-1	TRBV12-3/TRBV12-4	CASSFGGTEAFF	TGTGCCAGCAGTTTTGGGGGGACTGAAGCTTTCTTT
NA	NA	TRBJ2-2	TRBV6-2/TRBV6-3	CASSYGGGPGELFF	TGTGCCAGCAGTTACGGCGGAGGGCCCGGGGAGCTGTTTTTT